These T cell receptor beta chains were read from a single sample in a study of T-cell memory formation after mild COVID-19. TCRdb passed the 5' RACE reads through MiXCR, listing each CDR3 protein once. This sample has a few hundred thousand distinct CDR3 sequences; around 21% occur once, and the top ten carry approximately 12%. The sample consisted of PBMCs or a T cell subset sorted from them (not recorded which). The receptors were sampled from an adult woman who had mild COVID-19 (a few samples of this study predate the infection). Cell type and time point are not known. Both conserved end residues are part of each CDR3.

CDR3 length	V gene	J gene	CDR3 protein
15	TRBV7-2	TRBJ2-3	CASSLVGDTTDTQYF
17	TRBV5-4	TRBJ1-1	CASSQDRAYSLNTEAFF
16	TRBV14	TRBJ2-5	CASSQGRGSSQETQYF
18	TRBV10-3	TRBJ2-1	CAISEEVGRPGAYNEQFF
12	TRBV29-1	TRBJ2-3	CSVTSRTDTQYF
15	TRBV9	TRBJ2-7	CASSPRTDNSYEQYF
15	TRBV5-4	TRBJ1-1	CASRMWVRANTEAFF
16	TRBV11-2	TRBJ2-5	CASSLSYSGVQETQYF
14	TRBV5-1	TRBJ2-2	CASSGGRGAEELFF
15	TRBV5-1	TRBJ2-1	CASSLDGNLGNEQFF
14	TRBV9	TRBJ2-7	CASSVGGRVYEQYF
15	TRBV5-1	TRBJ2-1	CASSLGTSVVVEQFF
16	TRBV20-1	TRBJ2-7	CSASGTSGDSSYEQYF
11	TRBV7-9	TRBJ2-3	CAQNGGDTQYF
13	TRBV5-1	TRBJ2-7	CASSLVESYEQYF
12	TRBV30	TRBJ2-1	CAWSEVGTPQFF
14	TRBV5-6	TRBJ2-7	CASSGTGTPYEQYF
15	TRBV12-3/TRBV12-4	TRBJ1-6	CASRGGDRRNSPLHF
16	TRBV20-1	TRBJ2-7	CSARDKEKRIGSEQYF
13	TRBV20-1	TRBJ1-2	CSAPPGTAYGYTF
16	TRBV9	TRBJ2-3	CASSVASDPSADTQYF
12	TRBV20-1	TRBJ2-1	CSAMRLYNEQFF
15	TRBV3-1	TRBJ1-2	CASSRGQAANYGYTF
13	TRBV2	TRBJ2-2	CASRTEGTGELFF
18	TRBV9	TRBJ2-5	CASSEGRRGTGSTETQYF
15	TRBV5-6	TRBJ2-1	CASSLAGGTDNEQFF
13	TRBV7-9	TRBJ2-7	CASSGGPGYEQYF
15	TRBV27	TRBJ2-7	CASSLSSTGRREQYF
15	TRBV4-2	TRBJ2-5	CASSQGGPLKETQYF
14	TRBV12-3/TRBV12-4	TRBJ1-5	CASSPPFQQSPQHF
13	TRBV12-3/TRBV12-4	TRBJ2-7	CASSLVYSYEQYF
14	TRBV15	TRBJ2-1	CATSSRGVADEQFF
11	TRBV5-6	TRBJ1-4	CASSLDRTVSF
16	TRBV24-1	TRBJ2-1	CATSDPGGSSYNEQFF
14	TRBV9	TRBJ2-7	CASSVGGAGREQYF
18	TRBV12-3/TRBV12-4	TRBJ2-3	CASSPGLAGRPGTDTQYF
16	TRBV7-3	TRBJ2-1	CASSLTGGDPYNEQFF
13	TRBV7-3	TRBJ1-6	CASSLSTDSPLHF
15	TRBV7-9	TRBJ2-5	CASSLVGVRQETQYF
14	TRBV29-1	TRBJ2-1	CSVHRGGGYNEQFF
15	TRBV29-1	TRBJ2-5	CSVVGDYRRGETQYF
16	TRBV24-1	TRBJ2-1	CATSDFGGGGINEQFF
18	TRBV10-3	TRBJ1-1	CATSSRSGGQGRITEAFF
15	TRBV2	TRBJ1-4	CASNTLDRQNEKLFF
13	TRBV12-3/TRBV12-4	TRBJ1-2	CASTLGGADGYTF
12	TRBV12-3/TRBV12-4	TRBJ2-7	CASRLGGVEQYF
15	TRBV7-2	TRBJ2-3	CASSFYGTMGDTQYF
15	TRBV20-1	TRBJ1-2	CSARAGTYPEDGYTF
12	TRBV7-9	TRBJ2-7	CASSSTSLEQYF
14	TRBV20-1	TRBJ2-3	CSAREGLRTDTQYF
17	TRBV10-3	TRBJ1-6	CAISDPGAVGSNSPLHF
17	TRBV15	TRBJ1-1	CATSRDRGAGLFAEAFF
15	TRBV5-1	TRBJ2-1	CASSLGPSGGNEQFF
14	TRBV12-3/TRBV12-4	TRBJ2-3	CASSLQGFADTQYF
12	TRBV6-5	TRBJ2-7	CASTATTYEQYF
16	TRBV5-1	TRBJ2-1	CASSFTSGGSYNEQFF